This T cell receptor (beta chain) comes out of a study of TIL therapy for anti-PD-1-resistant metastatic lung cancer (dated by TCRdb to the early 2020s). A note on the overall study: Tumors were harvested before any PD-1/PD-L1 blockade; patients then received nivolumab, and those progressing received lymphodepletion, expanded TIL infusion and IL-2. T cell receptor beta sequencing of tumor and peripheral blood served to follow clonotypes across the tumor, the expanded TIL product, and serial blood samples. The cohort was composed predominantly of lung adenocarcinoma, with a few EGFR-mutant and two ALK-rearranged tumors included, and half of patients were identified as current or former smokers. Enrolled patients had a median age of almost 55 years (range about 38-85) and a median tumor PD-L1 proportion score of less than 7.5%. A median non-synonymous tumor mutation burden of about 1.5 mutations per megabase was determined across the cohort by whole-exome sequencing.

On the study overall, not on this receptor specifically: The study protocol defined all tumor marker inferences as exploratory. Generalizability was limited because the cohort was highly selected, with more treatment-naive, never-smoker and oncogene-addicted patients included than is typical. The baseline peripheral repertoire was partially replaced by infused TIL clonotypes, which then decayed over months, and persistence showed no apparent association with response.

Concerning this clone itself: Its target antigen remains unknown. Base qualities are not recorded, but no much larger clone differs from it by a single base.

This specimen's time point label, interpreted: pre-treatment sample, taken before nivolumab and TIL therapy. Between October 2017 and January 2020, a dual-center phase I trial enrolled adults who had stage 4 NSCLC. Samples were obtained from a single-arm, open-label phase I trial in which tumor-infiltrating lymphocyte therapy with nivolumab was evaluated in advanced non-small cell lung cancer. Blood mononuclear cells from EDTA tubes were isolated by Ficoll gradient, snap-frozen as pellets, and DNA was extracted with a Qiagen mini-prep kit. TCR beta CDR3 regions were amplified from genomic DNA by bias-controlled multiplex PCR with the immunoSEQ v3 hsTCRB kit. The TCR libraries were sequenced on an Illumina NextSeq 500 to 2 million or so read pairs for survey level or about 5-6 million read pairs for deep level. Processing in the source paper ran as follows. Clonality was reported by immunoSEQ Analyzer software, which also assigned V, D and J genes and filtered out non-productive sequences. Repertoires were compared by productive Simpson clonality and by the Morisita overlap index of productive TRB rearrangements between infused TIL and blood. The absolute count of a clonotype in blood was estimated by multiplying the lymphocyte count by the CD3+ fraction and by the productive frequency of the clone. TCRdb limited this immuneACCESS table to in-frame rearrangements with V and J called. A share of clones is missing; checked studies link under half to unresolved V genes, and the rest is unexplained. The V and J calls and the clone size are those of that table, but D and trimming were determined from the DNA. The sample records about 59,000 clones, over 75% of which are singletons. The top ten constitute about 2.8% of the sample.

Trimming removed 4 bases from V and 0 bases from J; the gene matches leave 3 bases unexplained. CDR1 SGHRS and CDR2 YFSETQ are derived from the germline V gene. The CDR3 runs 15 residues from the cysteine to the phenylalanine. Only the CDR3 region is kept as DNA, spanning 45 bases read in frame from base 1. Here the sequenced sample was blood, taken at baseline. The sequence was obtained from a person between 25 and 79 years old with non-small cell lung cancer. The chain was built from TRBV5-1 and TRBJ2-1, and 8 junction bases match TRBD2. The nucleotides are TGCGCCAGCAGCGTTAGCGGGAACTCCTACAATGAGCAGTTCTTC. This translates into CASSVSGNSYNEQFF.